What follows describes a single TCR beta chain. This clonotype registers as large (0.1 to 1%) within its sample. Its antigen specificity is not known. No base quality values were provided; no much bigger clone lies one nucleotide off. The protocol used for the library was 5' RACE. The data were produced on a NextSeq 500. In the TCR library protocol, a unique molecular identifier was attached to each TCR cDNA molecule so that PCR and sequencing errors could be corrected. The study's processing was this. TCR identification, UMI-based error correction and CDR3 extraction were all carried out with Decombinator tools. TCRs above a frequency of 2 per 1,000, corresponding to the top 1% of the tumor frequency distribution, were defined as expanded. Each repertoire was subsampled 100 times to 5,000 TCRs, after which Renyi diversity was computed with the R vegan package. CDR3 similarity networks were built from amino acid triplet string-kernel similarity, connecting CDR3s with pairwise similarity above 0.82. Starting from the raw public reads, TCRdb applied fastp trimming at Q25, assembled clones with MiXCR and retained in-frame beta chains. Each entry is one CDR3 protein sequence, shown with its most common DNA and genes. The V and J calls reflect TCRdb's pipeline rather than the authors' work. The sample records about 890 distinct CDR3 sequences, over 30% of which are singletons. The ten biggest clones cover approximately 12% of the sample.

The time point label corresponds to: sample taken at primary tumor resection. Donors were some 67 patients with early-stage, untreated non-small cell lung cancer from the lung TRACERx cohort. TCR sequencing used whole RNA extracted from tumor and nontumor lung tissue, or from cryopreserved PBMC samples, without cell sorting. A patient was chosen for TCR sequencing only when enough RNA was available from at least two tumor regions. Tumor and adjacent nontumor lung specimens were reviewed by a lung pathologist before selection. The CDR3 measures 15 amino acids from cysteine to phenylalanine. Of all the DNA, just the CDR3 is kept, 45 bases in frame from base 1. V loses 6 bases at its end and J loses 9 bases; junction bases beyond the gene matches: 15. This entry belongs to a study of spatial heterogeneity in lung cancer (dated by TCRdb to about 2019). Describing the broader study: Beta-chain transcripts were consistently detected in greater numbers than alpha-chain transcripts, which likely reflects a higher abundance of beta-chain transcripts. In the raw uncorrected reads, each unique combination of TCR and UMI appeared more than ten times on average. The study quantitatively compared TCR alpha and beta repertoires across multiple tumor regions, matched nontumor lung and blood in non-small cell lung cancer. TCR repertoire features were related to nonsynonymous mutation counts determined by whole-exome sequencing of tumor tissue. At surgery, both alpha and beta chains were TCR-sequenced in more than 200 tumor regions, approximately 64 matched nontumor lung samples and just over 55 PBMC samples. Points the paper makes about the study in general: Additional single-cell paired TCR alpha and beta sequencing was considered necessary to confirm, at a functional level, the hypothesis that regional TCRs recognize regional mutations.

Sample: normal lung tissue next to the tumor, taken at surgery. This clonotype was obtained from a male donor with early-stage non-small cell lung cancer. In this chain, TRBV23-1 is recombined with TRBJ2-3; TRBD2 lines up with 7 middle nucleotides. TRBV23-1 is an ORF for which the function is uncertain. CDR3 reads: CASRGGRDQAATQYF. The bases read TGCGCCAGCAGAGGAGGGAGGGACCAGGCCGCAACGCAGTATTTT.